A selection of T cell receptor beta chains follows, all from one sample in a study of T-cell memory formation after mild COVID-19. TCRdb re-analysed the 5' RACE reads in MiXCR, keeping a single row per CDR3 protein. The sample has 130,000 to 150,000 distinct CDR3 sequences; about 5.5% are singletons. Sequenced material: PBMCs or a T cell subset sorted from them (not recorded which). The receptor set was obtained from an adult woman who had mild COVID-19 (a few samples of this study predate the infection). Cell type and time point are not known. Both conserved end residues are part of each CDR3. A D gene is named only where the DNA matches it firmly. Not all rows give a size; the values are once, few, many and, for expanded clones, a class.

J gene: TRBJ2-1
V gene: TRBV7-8
D gene: TRBD2
clone size: many
CDR3 protein: CASSIRTSGSYNEQFF
CDR3 DNA: TGTGCCAGCAGCATCAGGACTAGCGGGTCGTACAATGAGCAGTTCTTC

J gene: TRBJ1-1
V gene: TRBV3-1
D gene: -
clone size: many
CDR3 protein: CASSQGYTEAFF
CDR3 DNA: TGTGCCAGCAGCCAAGGGTACACTGAAGCTTTCTTT

J gene: TRBJ2-7
V gene: TRBV25-1
D gene: TRBD1
clone size: few
CDR3 protein: CASSPGVTGVGEQYF
CDR3 DNA: TGTGCCAGCAGTCCAGGAGTAACAGGGGTGGGAGAGCAGTACTTC

J gene: TRBJ2-5
V gene: TRBV4-3
D gene: -
clone size: many
CDR3 protein: CASSQEMTVETQYF
CDR3 DNA: TGCGCCAGCAGCCAAGAGATGACAGTAGAGACCCAGTACTTC

J gene: TRBJ2-5
V gene: TRBV7-2
D gene: TRBD2
clone size: many
CDR3 protein: CASSLAGGRQETQYF
CDR3 DNA: TGTGCCAGCAGCTTAGCGGGAGGGAGGCAAGAGACCCAGTACTTC

J gene: TRBJ2-7
V gene: TRBV5-1
D gene: TRBD1
clone size: few
CDR3 protein: CASSLGQGAYHEQYF
CDR3 DNA: TGCGCCAGCAGCTTGGGACAGGGGGCCTACCACGAGCAGTACTTC

J gene: TRBJ2-2
V gene: TRBV6-5
D gene: TRBD1
clone size: few
CDR3 protein: CASRLTGVTNTGELFF
CDR3 DNA: TGTGCCAGCCGTTTAACAGGGGTAACCAACACCGGGGAGCTGTTTTTT

J gene: TRBJ2-4
V gene: TRBV11-2
D gene: -
clone size: few
CDR3 protein: CASSALQSRGIQYF
CDR3 DNA: TGTGCCAGCAGCGCATTACAGAGCCGGGGCATTCAGTACTTC

J gene: TRBJ1-2
V gene: TRBV19
D gene: TRBD1
clone size: many
CDR3 protein: CASSTGQLLGGYTF
CDR3 DNA: TGTGCCAGTAGTACGGGACAGCTCTTGGGTGGCTACACCTTC

J gene: TRBJ1-3
V gene: TRBV7-2
D gene: TRBD1
clone size: few
CDR3 protein: CASSVDRAPGNTIYF
CDR3 DNA: TGTGCCAGCAGCGTAGACAGGGCGCCTGGAAACACCATATATTTT

J gene: TRBJ2-7
V gene: TRBV20-1
D gene: TRBD2
clone size: -
CDR3 protein: CSASILSGINYEQYF
CDR3 DNA: TGCAGTGCTAGCATTTTAAGCGGGATAAACTACGAGCAGTACTTC

J gene: TRBJ2-7
V gene: TRBV6-6
D gene: TRBD2
clone size: -
CDR3 protein: CASSRGGINYEQYF
CDR3 DNA: TGTGCCAGCAGCCGCGGGGGAATAAACTACGAGCAGTACTTC

J gene: TRBJ1-5
V gene: TRBV12-3/TRBV12-4
D gene: -
clone size: few
CDR3 protein: CASRSPLQPQHF
CDR3 DNA: TGTGCCAGCAGGTCACCCCTTCAGCCCCAGCATTTT

J gene: TRBJ2-5
V gene: TRBV27
D gene: -
clone size: -
CDR3 protein: CASSFQHRETQYF
CDR3 DNA: TGTGCCAGCAGTTTTCAGCATAGGGAGACCCAGTACTTC